Given below is one T cell receptor beta chain in context. The data were taken from a study of OX40 agonist ivuxolimab in advanced cancers. Study context: Ivuxolimab, an antibody acting as an agonist of OX40 (CD134), was used to treat patients. The study reported partial responses in three patients: one hepatocellular carcinoma, two cutaneous melanoma. Every 2 weeks, ivuxolimab was infused into the patients intravenously at between 0.01 and 10 mg/kg.

Libraries were prepared by immunoSEQ multiplex PCR; TCRdb keeps only in-frame clonotypes and omits some of them. The profile shows under 30,000 clones, approximately 77% of them singletons. CDR1 is SGHTA, CDR2 FQGNSA, per germline. V lost 0 bases and J lost 5, with 16 bases in between. The CDR3 loop spans 16 amino acids. The receptor was derived from an adult with an advanced solid tumor such as melanoma, head and neck, liver or kidney cancer. The chain uses TRBV7-2 and TRBJ2-5; D not certain. The sample here was CD4+ or CD8+ T cells sorted from blood, taken in a trial of the OX40 agonist ivuxolimab. Written as DNA, the CDR3 is TGTGCCAGCAGCTTAGCGCGGCTCCCCAAGAGGGAGACCCAGTACTTC. Translated, it gives CASSLARLPKRETQYF.